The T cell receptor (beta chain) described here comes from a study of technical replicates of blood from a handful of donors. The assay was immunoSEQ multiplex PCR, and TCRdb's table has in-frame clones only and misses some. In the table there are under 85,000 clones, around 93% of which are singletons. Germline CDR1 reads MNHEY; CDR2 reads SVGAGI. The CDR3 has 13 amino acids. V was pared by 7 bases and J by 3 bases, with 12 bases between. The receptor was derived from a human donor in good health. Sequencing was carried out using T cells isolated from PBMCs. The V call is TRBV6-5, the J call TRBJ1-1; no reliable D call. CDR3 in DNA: TGTGCCAGCATGCAACAGAGATACACTGAAGCTTTCTTT. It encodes CASMQQRYTEAFF.